This T cell receptor beta chain stems from a study of chemoradiotherapy in HPV16-positive cancers. Sequencing used immunoSEQ multiplex PCR; TCRdb keeps in-frame clones, though not all of them. Here the sample spans about 8,100 clones, over 65% being singletons. Remarks on this clone: Its antigen is unknown.

The CDR3 runs 20 residues. General observations from the study: The functional HPV-specific definition rests on just a couple of HPV16-positive patients.

The clonotype originates from a human donor with HPV-associated anogenital cancer. The J gene is TRBJ1-6, the V gene TRBV21-1. TRBV21-1 counts as a pseudogene. This sample was taken from a patient who underwent chemoradiotherapy. In DNA, the CDR3 is TGTGCCAGCAGCAAAGGGAGGGACCCGTCGGCAAGCTCCTATAATTCACCCCTCCACTTT. The encoded protein is CASSKGRDPSASSYNSPLHF.